The T cell receptor beta chain under discussion was sequenced for a study of cytomegalovirus exposure and HLA in healthy donors. Study background: The use of the same platform for the roughly 130 validation repertoires and the 550 to 850 first-cohort repertoires was reported by a later analysis.

Study outcomes and limitations: Testing in vitro showed a few CMV-associated chains specific for CMV antigens.

Libraries were prepared by immunoSEQ multiplex PCR; TCRdb keeps only in-frame clonotypes and omits some of them. Among fewer than 150,000 clones listed, 88% were seen once. Among the approximately 130 subjects of the validation cohort, separate from the approximately 670-subject first cohort, were the donors. In the case of this clone: What it binds is unknown.

The TCR comes from a man younger than 45 in good health and CMV-seronegative. The material sequenced was PBMCs.

Written as DNA, the CDR3 is TGCGCCAGCAGTGTAGGGGGTTCGGACAATGAGCAGTTCTTC. This encodes CASSVGGSDNEQFF. This chain links TRBV10-1 with TRBJ2-1; D might be TRBD1 (6 bases). The V end lost 4 bases, the J end lost 5 bases, and 12 bases lay between the germline ends. Germline V gene sequence: CDR1 WNHNN, CDR2 SYGVQD (reference sequence). The CDR3 is 14 residues long.